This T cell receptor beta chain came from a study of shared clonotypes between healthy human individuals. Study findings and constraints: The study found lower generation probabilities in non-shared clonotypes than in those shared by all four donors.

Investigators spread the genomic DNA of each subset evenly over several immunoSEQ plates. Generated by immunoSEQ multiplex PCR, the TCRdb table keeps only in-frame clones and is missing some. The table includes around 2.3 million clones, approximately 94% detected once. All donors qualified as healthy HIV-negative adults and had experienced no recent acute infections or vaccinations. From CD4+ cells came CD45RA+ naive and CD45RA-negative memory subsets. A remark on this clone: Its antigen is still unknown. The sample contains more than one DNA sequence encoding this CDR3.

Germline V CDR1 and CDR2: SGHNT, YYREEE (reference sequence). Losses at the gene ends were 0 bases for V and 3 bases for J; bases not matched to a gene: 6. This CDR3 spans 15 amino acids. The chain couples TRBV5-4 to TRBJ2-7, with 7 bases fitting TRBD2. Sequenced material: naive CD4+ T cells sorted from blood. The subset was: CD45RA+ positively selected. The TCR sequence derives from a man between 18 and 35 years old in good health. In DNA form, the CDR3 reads TGTGCCAGCAGCTTGGGTCCGGGCGGGAGCTACGAGCAGTACTTC. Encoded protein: CASSLGPGGSYEQYF.